The present entry profiles one TCR beta chain with its context. What it recognizes is unknown. The sample belongs to a study of EBV T-cell therapy then PD-1 blockade in nasopharyngeal carcinoma. Treatment specified: AdE1-LMPpoly-expanded autologous EBV-specific T-cell therapy followed by anti-PD-1 nivolumab. This CDR3 comprises 15 residues. V shed 0 bases and J shed 6 bases, with 14 bases lying between them. Germline V CDR1 and CDR2: MGHRA, YSYEKL. Repertoires were generated with immunoSEQ multiplex PCR, while TCRdb's copy carries only in-frame clones and drops some. This sample carries under 20,000 clones, roughly 80% of them seen once, and the ten largest clones take roughly 30%.

The sample consisted of CD8+ T cells from blood, taken around day 30 from a patient whose treatment included autologous EBV-specific T cells and nivolumab. The TCR originated in a man aged 35-49 years with nasopharyngeal carcinoma. The chain couples TRBV4-1 to TRBJ1-1; D is possibly TRBD1 (6 bases). CDR3 residues: CASSQDFGGRPEAFF. The CDR3 region has the DNA TGCGCCAGCAGCCAAGATTTTGGGGGGCGGCCTGAAGCTTTCTTT.